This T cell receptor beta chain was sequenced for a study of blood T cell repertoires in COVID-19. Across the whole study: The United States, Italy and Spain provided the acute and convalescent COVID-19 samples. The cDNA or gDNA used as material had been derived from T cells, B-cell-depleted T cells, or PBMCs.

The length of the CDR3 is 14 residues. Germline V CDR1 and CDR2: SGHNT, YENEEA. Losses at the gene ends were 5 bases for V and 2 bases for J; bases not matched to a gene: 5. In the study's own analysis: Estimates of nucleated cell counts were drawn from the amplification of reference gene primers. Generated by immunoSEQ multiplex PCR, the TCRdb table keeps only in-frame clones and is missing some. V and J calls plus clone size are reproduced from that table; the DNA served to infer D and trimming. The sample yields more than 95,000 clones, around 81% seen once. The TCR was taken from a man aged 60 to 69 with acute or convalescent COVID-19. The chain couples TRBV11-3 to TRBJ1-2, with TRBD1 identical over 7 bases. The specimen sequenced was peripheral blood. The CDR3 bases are TGTGCCAGCAGCACTTCGACAGGGAACTATGGCTACACCTTC. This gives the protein CASSTSTGNYGYTF. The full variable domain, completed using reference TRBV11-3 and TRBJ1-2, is EAGVVQSPRYKIIEKKQPVAFWCNPISGHNTLYWYLQNLGQGPELLIRYENEEAVDDSQLPKDRFSAERLKGVDSTLKIQPAELGDSAVYLCASSTSTGNYGYTFGSGTRLTVV.